Shown below are 21 T cell receptor beta chains from a single sample sequenced in a study of T cells after yellow fever vaccination. TCRdb called the 5' RACE reads again in MiXCR, with one record for every CDR3 protein. The repertoire includes about 350,000 distinct CDR3 sequences, approximately 10% of them detected once, and more than 15% sits in the top ten. The starting material was PBMCs, obtained on the day of the first yellow fever vaccination. The receptors stem from a man aged 18 to 35 who received the YFV17D yellow fever vaccine.

This clonotype showed up just a few times. This chain links TRBV15 with TRBJ2-2, with a tentative D call TRBD2 (5 bases). The ends were cut back, 0 bases at V and 3 bases at J, with 11 bases in the middle. Germline CDR1 is LNHNV and CDR2 is YYDKDF (reference sequence). The CDR3 extends over 16 amino acids. This CDR3 reads CATSRDRGAYTGELFF. DNA of the CDR3: TGTGCCACCAGCAGAGATCGGGGAGCCTACACCGGGGAGCTGTTTTTT.

This clonotype was found a few times. This may be a read error: a much more frequent sequence differs by one nucleotide. The rearrangement uses TRBV7-2 and TRBJ1-1; D uncertain. Germline CDR1 SGHTA, CDR2 FQGNSA. This CDR3 spans 13 amino acids. The CDR3 reads CASSSGVRTEDFF. The DNA of the CDR3 is TGTGCCAGCAGCTCAGGAGTCAGAACTGAAGATTTCTTT.

This clonotype showed up just a few times. This sequence joins TRBV11-2 and TRBJ1-1; perhaps TRBD1 as D (6 bases). Germline V lookup: CDR1 SGHAT, CDR2 FQNNGV. This CDR3 is 17 amino acids long. Trimming left V 4 bases short and J 0 bases short, with 18 bases between. The CDR3 DNA sequence: TGTGCCAGCAGCTACCGGGTGGACAGTAAGATGAACACTGAAGCTTTCTTT. Translated, it gives CASSYRVDSKMNTEAFF.

The gene calls are TRBV11-1 and TRBJ2-2; D gene uncertain. This CDR3 is 18 amino acids long. V was pared by 3 bases and J by 0 bases, with 17 bases between. Germline lookup yields CDR1 SGHAT and CDR2 FQDESV (reference sequence). CDR3 region: CASSLGRLGQTNTGELFF. CDR3 in DNA: TGTGCCAGCAGCTTGGGTCGTTTGGGCCAGACGAACACCGGGGAGCTGTTTTTT.

J is TRBJ2-3 and V is TRBV3-1, with TRBD1 as a possible D gene (5 bases). Trimming left V 2 bases short and J 4 bases short, with 25 bases between. The CDR3 has 19 residues. Germline CDR1 is LGHDT and CDR2 is YNNKEL (reference sequence). The CDR3 sequence: CASSQPLLGLPKYPDTQYF. CDR3 DNA sequence: TGTGCCAGCAGCCAACCATTACTGGGGCTACCCAAATATCCAGATACGCAGTATTTT.

This clonotype was recorded many times. Written as DNA, the CDR3 is TGTGCCAGCAGCCGACAGGGGCCTTCCGAGCAGTACTTC. Its translation: CASSRQGPSEQYF. J is TRBJ2-7 and V is TRBV11-2; 8 bases are shared with TRBD1. The ends lost 5 bases at V and 6 bases at J; junction bases unmatched: 6. This CDR3 contains 13 residues. Per germline, CDR1 SGHAT and CDR2 FQNNGV.

This clonotype was counted between two and nine times. The CDR3 loop is CASSLDPGLGEGYTF. In nucleotides, the CDR3 is TGCGCCAGCAGCTTAGATCCGGGTTTGGGGGAAGGCTACACCTTC. The J gene is TRBJ1-2, the V gene TRBV4-1; tentative D call: TRBD1 (5 bases). The V end was cut by 5 bases, the J end by 8 bases, with 21 bases between. The CDR3 sequence is 15 residues long. Germline CDR1 MGHRA, CDR2 YSYEKL.

This CDR3 is CASSEQGMVTGELFF. CDR3 nucleotides: TGCGCCAGCAGTGAACAGGGGATGGTGACCGGGGAGCTGTTTTTT. The rearrangement uses TRBV5-1 and TRBJ2-2, with TRBD1 matching 7 bases. CDR3 length: 15 residues. V lost 5 bases, J lost 5 bases, and 9 bases stayed unmatched. Germline V lookup: CDR1 SGHRS, CDR2 YFSETQ.

This chain connects TRBV7-9 to TRBJ1-1; TRBD1 is a possible D gene (5 bases). Trimming took off 5 bases at V and 4 bases at J, with 17 bases between the two ends. Per the germline V gene, CDR1 is SEHNR and CDR2 is FQNEAQ (reference sequence). This CDR3 comprises 15 residues. Written as DNA, the CDR3 is TGTGCCAGCAGCCCCCGGGGCTTAAGAGGCACTGAAGCTTTCTTT. It translates to CASSPRGLRGTEAFF.

The V gene is TRBV7-3, the J gene TRBJ1-6; D is possibly TRBD1 (5 bases). Looked up from germline, CDR1 is SGHTA and CDR2 is FQGTGA. Trimming took off 5 bases at V and 13 bases at J, with 15 bases between the two ends. The CDR3 contains 13 residues. This CDR3 reads CASSPGTVSPLHF. Written as DNA, the CDR3 is TGTGCCAGCAGCCCCGGGACGGTTTCGCCCCTCCACTTT.

This clonotype has just one count. The chain employs TRBV27 and TRBJ2-2, with 12 bases lining up with TRBD2. V was pared by 7 bases and J by 2 bases, with 2 bases of the junction left unmatched. There are 15 residues in the CDR3. Germline CDR1 and CDR2: MNHEY and SMNVEV (reference sequence). CDR3 sequence (DNA): TGTGCCAGCACTAGCGGGGGGGTTAACACCGGGGAGCTGTTTTTT. Translated, it gives CASTSGGVNTGELFF.

This clonotype was picked up a small number of times. This sequence joins TRBV19 and TRBJ2-7; tentatively, D is TRBD1 (6 bases). The germline V gene encodes CDR1 LNHDA and CDR2 SQIVND (reference sequence). CDR3 size: 13 residues. V was shortened by 5 bases and J by 5 bases, with 13 bases between the two germline ends. DNA of the CDR3: TGTGCCAGTAGTCTACAGGGTGGCGACGAGCAGTACTTC. It encodes CASSLQGGDEQYF.

This clonotype occurred a few times. The chain links TRBV7-9 to TRBJ1-6; 7 bases are a match to TRBD1. The germline V gene has CDR1 SEHNR and CDR2 FQNEAQ (reference sequence). With 4 bases clipped from V and 11 bases from J, the junction kept 8 bases outside the gene matches. The CDR3 has 14 residues. The CDR3 DNA is TGTGCCAGCAGCTGGAGAGGGGGCCAGGCACCCCTCCACTTT. Its protein product is CASSWRGGQAPLHF.

This clonotype occurred a few times. V and J are TRBV7-7 and TRBJ2-5; D possibly corresponds to TRBD1 (6 bases). The V end lost 5 bases, the J end lost 6 bases, and 13 bases lay between the germline ends. The germline CDR1 and CDR2 sequences are SSHAT and FNYEAQ (reference sequence). CDR3 length equals 13 residues. The CDR3 protein is CASSIGGGKTQYF. The CDR3 DNA reads as TGTGCCAGCAGCATAGGGGGTGGAAAGACCCAGTACTTC.

In its sample, this clonotype was seen many times. The rearrangement uses TRBV12-3 or TRBV12-4 and TRBJ1-5; D possibly corresponds to TRBD1 (5 bases). The CDR3 runs 15 residues. The V and J ends lost 1 base and 3 bases respectively, with 10 bases between them. This chain's CDR3 is CASSLGGTVNQPQHF. The CDR3 DNA sequence: TGTGCCAGCAGTTTAGGGGGGACGGTCAATCAGCCCCAGCATTTT.

The chain employs TRBV9 and TRBJ2-2, with D unresolved. The CDR3 covers 13 residues. Trimming shortened V by 5 bases and J by 6 bases, and 11 bases separated the two germline ends. Germline V gene lookup returns CDR1 SGDLS and CDR2 YYNGEE. In DNA, the CDR3 is TGTGCCAGCAGATCCCCGGTGGCCGGGGAGCTGTTTTTT. Protein sequence: CASRSPVAGELFF.

This clonotype was detected ten times or more. The rearrangement links TRBV29-1 to TRBJ2-1; no definite D call. The germline V gene has CDR1 SQVTM and CDR2 ANQGSEA. The CDR3 has 12 residues. V lost 8 bases, J lost 5 bases, and 13 bases lay in between. CDR3 in amino acids: CSSHRPDNEQFF. CDR3 nucleotides: TGCAGCTCACATCGTCCTGACAATGAGCAGTTCTTC.

This clonotype has more than one count but fewer than ten. The V call is TRBV19, the J call TRBJ1-1; D gene uncertain. V lost 7 bases and J 7 bases, leaving 13 bases between the germline ends. This CDR3 has 12 amino acids. CDR1 is LNHDA and CDR2 is SQIVND in the germline V gene (reference sequence). CDR3 protein: CASKPSGREAFF. CDR3 sequence (DNA): TGTGCCAGTAAGCCTTCGGGCCGTGAAGCTTTCTTT.

The chain uses TRBV5-1 and TRBJ1-4, with D perhaps TRBD1 (6 bases). This CDR3 is 14 amino acids long. V was clipped by 0 bases and J by 7 bases, with 10 bases between them. Germline-derived CDR1 and CDR2 are SGHRS and YFSETQ. CDR3 DNA sequence: TGCGCCAGCAGCTTGGGAGGGGGTGCTGAAAAACTGTTTTTT. Translated: CASSLGGGAEKLFF.

J is TRBJ2-5 and V is TRBV5-4, with D possibly TRBD1 on 5 matching bases. The CDR3 spans 13 residues. The V gene's germline CDR1 is SGHNT and CDR2 YYREEE (reference sequence). V lost 5 bases, J lost 5 bases, and 13 bases lay in between. In nucleotides, the CDR3 is TGTGCCAGCAGGAGGTCAGCAGGGGAGACCCAGTACTTC. Translated: CASRRSAGETQYF.

This clonotype was counted a few times. This rearrangement joins TRBV20-1 to TRBJ2-1; possible D gene TRBD2, 5 bases. The CDR3 consists of 16 residues. Per the germline V gene, CDR1 is DFQATT and CDR2 is SNEGSKA (reference sequence). V was clipped by 0 bases and J by 0 bases, with 12 bases between them. As DNA, the CDR3 is TGCAGTGCTAGAGACCTCCCGGGGAGCTCCTACAATGAGCAGTTCTTC. It specifies CSARDLPGSSYNEQFF.